This entry lists 21 T cell receptor beta chains sequenced from one sample in a study of shared clonotypes between healthy human individuals. The assay was immunoSEQ multiplex PCR, and TCRdb's table has in-frame clones only and misses some. The data contain some 1.4 million clones, roughly 95% of them seen just once; the ten biggest clones take up about 1.2%. The sequenced sample was naive CD4+ T cells sorted from blood. Subset: CD45RA+ positively selected. These receptors were obtained from a man aged 25 to 40 in good health.

J is TRBJ1-2 and V is TRBV6-4; tentatively, D is TRBD1 (6 bases). Trimming removed 6 bases from V and 8 bases from J, with 13 bases in between. CDR1 is MRHNA, CDR2 SNTAGT, per germline. This CDR3 is 12 amino acids long. CDR3 sequence reads: CASRPGARGYTF. The CDR3 nucleotides are TGTGCCAGCAGACCAGGGGCGAGAGGCTACACCTTC.

This chain links TRBV10-3 with TRBJ2-1; 14 nucleotides align to TRBD2. The germline CDR1 and CDR2 sequences are ENHRY and SYGVKD. J lost 1 base, V lost 5 bases, and 13 bases had no gene match. This CDR3 region has 20 residues. The CDR3 nucleotides read TGTGCCATCAGTACTAGACTAGCGGGAGGGCCTGGGGAGTCCTACAATGAGCAGTTCTTC. Its translation: CAISTRLAGGPGESYNEQFF.

The chain joins TRBV29-1 to TRBJ1-4, with D tentatively TRBD1 (6 bases). The ends were cut back, 5 bases at V and 3 bases at J, with 13 bases in the middle. The CDR3 runs 14 residues. The V gene's germline CDR1 is SQVTM and CDR2 ANQGSEA. DNA for the CDR3: TGCAGCGTTTTACCAGGGGCGTCTAATGAAAAACTGTTTTTT. This codes for CSVLPGASNEKLFF.

In its sample, this clone was seen once. The chain carries TRBV29-1 and TRBJ2-3, with a weak D call TRBD1 (5 bases). Germline assignment: CDR1 SQVTM and CDR2 ANQGSEA. The V end was cut by 8 bases, the J end by 3 bases, with 12 bases between. The CDR3 has 12 amino acids. The CDR3 reads CSSTAGTDTQYF. In DNA form, the CDR3 reads TGCAGCTCGACAGCAGGAACAGATACGCAGTATTTT.

This clone was observed once. This chain links TRBV4-1 with TRBJ1-2; D gene unclear. The CDR3 loop spans 14 amino acids. Trimming took 1 base from V and 1 from J, leaving 7 bases between them. Germline CDR1 MGHRA, CDR2 YSYEKL. CDR3: CASSQAHSNYGYTF. The CDR3 DNA reads as TGCGCCAGCAGCCAAGCTCACAGTAACTATGGCTACACCTTC.

V usage is TRBV5-5 and J usage is TRBJ2-1; D possibly corresponds to TRBD2 (5 bases). V dropped 4 bases and J dropped 10 bases, with 18 bases sitting between them. This CDR3 has 14 amino acids. The germline CDR1 and CDR2 sequences are SGHKS and YYEKEE (reference sequence). The DNA for the CDR3 is TGTGCCAGCAGCCCGAGCCGAGAGCGGACCGAGCAGTTCTTC. Protein: CASSPSRERTEQFF.

The chain carries TRBV27 and TRBJ2-7; D assignment may be TRBD1 or TRBD2 (5 bases each). The CDR3 sequence is 14 residues long. Per germline, CDR1 MNHEY and CDR2 SMNVEV (reference sequence). V dropped 3 bases and J dropped 3 bases, with 12 bases sitting between them. The CDR3 loop is CASSFGTWGYEQYF. In DNA form, the CDR3 reads TGTGCCAGCAGTTTTGGGACCTGGGGCTACGAGCAGTACTTC.

With regard to this clone: The sample carries other DNA sequences with the same CDR3. The chain couples TRBV7-9 to TRBJ1-1; D is unclear. Germline V gene sequence: CDR1 SEHNR, CDR2 FQNEAQ (reference sequence). The V and J ends lost 5 bases and 1 base respectively, with 8 bases between them. The CDR3 sequence is 13 residues long. CDR3: CASSPLGNTEAFF. CDR3 sequence (DNA): TGTGCCAGCAGCCCCCTGGGGAACACTGAAGCTTTCTTT.

This clone appeared a single time. The J gene is TRBJ2-3, the V gene TRBV10-1; TRBD2 matches 7 bases. CDR1 is WNHNN, CDR2 SYGVQD, per germline (reference sequence). With V trimmed by 3 bases and J by 0 bases, 3 bases remained unmatched. CDR3 length equals 15 residues. The DNA of the CDR3 is TGCGCCAGCAGTGACGGGAGGCCTAGCACAGATACGCAGTATTTT. This codes for CASSDGRPSTDTQYF.

The V gene is TRBV9, the J gene TRBJ2-5; D not certain. Germline assignment: CDR1 SGDLS and CDR2 YYNGEE. CDR3 length equals 17 residues. V was trimmed by 0 bases and J by 5 bases, leaving 20 bases between them. The CDR3 is CASSVGAARRYRETQYF. In DNA, the CDR3 is TGTGCCAGCAGCGTAGGGGCAGCCCGCCGGTACCGGGAGACCCAGTACTTC. The full variable domain, with the rest looked up from reference TRBV9 and TRBJ2-5, is DSGVTQTPKHLITATGQRVTLRCSPRSGDLSVYWYQQSLDQGLQFLIQYYNGEERAKGNILERFSAQQFPDLHSELNLSSLELGDSALYFCASSVGAARRYRETQYFGPGTRLLVL.

V gene TRBV19 combines with J gene TRBJ1-1; D is unclear. There are 15 residues in the CDR3. The V gene lost 1 base and the J gene lost 3 bases, with 12 bases spanning the gap. Per germline, CDR1 LNHDA and CDR2 SQIVND (reference sequence). The CDR3 DNA follows: TGTGCCAGTAGTATAGCCACCTTATCGGACACTGAAGCTTTCTTT. This encodes CASSIATLSDTEAFF. Looking up the rest from reference TRBV19 and TRBJ1-1 gives the full variable domain: DGGITQSPKYLFRKEGQNVTLSCEQNLNHDAMYWYRQDPGQGLRLIYYSQIVNDFQKGDIAEGYSVSREKKESFPLTVTSAQKNPTAFYLCASSIATLSDTEAFFGQGTRLTVV.

The genes are TRBV6-5 and TRBJ1-3; 7 bases fit TRBD1. Losses at the gene ends were 5 bases for V and 0 bases for J; bases not matched to a gene: 4. This CDR3 region has 15 residues. Germline CDR1 is MNHEY and CDR2 is SVGAGI. CDR3 amino acids: CASSRGTASGNTIYF. Here the CDR3 DNA reads TGTGCCAGCAGTCGGGGGACAGCCTCTGGAAACACCATATATTTT.

The V and J genes are TRBV2 and TRBJ1-3, with D perhaps matching TRBD1 (6 bases). Germline V gene sequence: CDR1 SNHLY, CDR2 FYNNEI. The CDR3 extends over 14 amino acids. Trimming took 5 bases from V and 0 from J, leaving 8 bases between them. The CDR3 loop is CASSKGDSGNTIYF. The CDR3 nucleotides are TGTGCCAGCAGTAAGGGGGACTCTGGAAACACCATATATTTT.

The rearrangement links TRBV15 to TRBJ1-1; D remains ambiguous. Germline-derived CDR1 and CDR2 are LNHNV and YYDKDF (reference sequence). Deletions cut 0 bases from V and 5 bases from J, with 13 bases between. The CDR3 runs 15 residues. CDR3 DNA: TGTGCCACCAGCAGAGACGATCCCTCTTGGACTGAAGCTTTCTTT. Its translation is CATSRDDPSWTEAFF.

The J gene is TRBJ2-3, the V gene TRBV6-5, with D perhaps matching TRBD1 (6 bases). In germline, CDR1 is MNHEY, CDR2 SVGAGI. The V and J ends lost 6 bases and 3 bases respectively, with 16 bases between them. This CDR3 has 15 amino acids. CDR3 amino acids: CASSYSGARTDTQYF. The CDR3 DNA reads as TGTGCCAGCAGCTATTCAGGGGCCCGGACAGATACGCAGTATTTT.

This clone was observed once. The chain combines TRBV19 with TRBJ2-1; possible D gene TRBD1, 6 bases. The V and J ends lost 5 bases and 5 bases respectively, with 16 bases between them. Germline values: CDR1 LNHDA, CDR2 SQIVND (reference sequence). CDR3 length: 15 amino acids. DNA for the CDR3: TGTGCCAGTAGTCCCATGGGGGCCGGACACAATGAGCAGTTCTTC. Its translation is CASSPMGAGHNEQFF.

The chain carries TRBV9 and TRBJ2-7; D is perhaps TRBD2 (7 bases). CDR3 length equals 18 residues. With 0 bases removed from V and 2 bases from J, the gap between germline ends came to 21 bases. Germline CDR1 is SGDLS and CDR2 is YYNGEE. The DNA for the CDR3 is TGTGCCAGCAGCGTAGCCCCCCAGGGGCGGGAGACCACCTACGAGCAGTACTTC. It specifies CASSVAPQGRETTYEQYF.

The chain links TRBV2 to TRBJ2-7, with D perhaps TRBD2 (6 bases). V was cut by 10 bases and J by 3 bases, with 22 bases left in between. The CDR3 spans 15 residues. Germline CDR1 reads SNHLY; CDR2 reads FYNNEI. The CDR3 loop reads CAKGSTGAPVYEQYF. CDR3 sequence (DNA): TGTGCCAAGGGAAGTACGGGAGCACCGGTCTACGAGCAGTACTTC.

The V gene is TRBV5-4, the J gene TRBJ2-7; 8 nucleotides match TRBD1. The CDR3 is 16 residues long. Germline V gene sequence: CDR1 SGHNT, CDR2 YYREEE (reference sequence). Unmatched junction bases numbered 14, after V lost 5 bases and J lost 4 bases. The CDR3 region is CASRDEEVQGGYEQYF. CDR3 bases: TGTGCCAGCAGGGATGAGGAGGTACAGGGGGGTTACGAGCAGTACTTC.

The gene calls are TRBV5-1 and TRBJ2-5, with TRBD1 matching 9 bases. There are 13 residues in the CDR3. Per the germline V gene, CDR1 is SGHRS and CDR2 is YFSETQ. The V segment lost 3 bases and the J segment 7 bases; nucleotides outside the gene matches: 4. The CDR3 DNA reads TGCGCCAGCAGCTCGGACAGGGGAACGACCCAGTACTTC. It codes for CASSSDRGTTQYF. The variable domain in full, completed from reference TRBV5-1 and TRBJ2-5, reads KAGVTQTPRYLIKTRGQQVTLSCSPISGHRSVSWYQQTPGQGLQFLFEYFSETQRNKGNFPGRFSGRQFSNSRSEMNVSTLELGDSALYLCASSSDRGTTQYFGPGTRLLVL.

CDR3 protein: CASSYIAGKMEQFF. Written as DNA, the CDR3 is TGCGCCAGCAGCTATATCGCGGGGAAAATGGAGCAGTTCTTC. The chain links TRBV5-1 to TRBJ2-1; perhaps TRBD2 as D (6 bases). Trimming cost V 3 bases and J 10 bases, with 17 bases left between them. The CDR3 is made up of 14 amino acids. Germline assignment: CDR1 SGHRS and CDR2 YFSETQ.